The T cell receptor beta chain under discussion was sequenced for a study of spatial heterogeneity in lung cancer. Overall study: Beta-chain sequences were consistently detected more often than alpha-chain sequences. A unique TCR and UMI combination showed up more than ten times in raw reads, on average.

A unique molecular identifier was attached to every TCR cDNA molecule. TCRdb called the 5' RACE reads again in MiXCR, with one record for every CDR3 protein. The sample contains approximately 52,000 distinct CDR3 sequences, roughly 5.7% of which appear only once. The sample's time point: sample taken at primary tumor resection. Sequencing was performed on whole RNA extracted from tumor and nontumor lung tissue, or from frozen PBMC, and the material was left unsorted. There are 13 residues in the CDR3. V was clipped by 0 bases and J by 8 bases; unmatched bases: 3. The sample consisted of PBMCs, taken at surgery. This TCR was recovered from a male donor with early-stage non-small cell lung cancer. This sequence joins TRBV12-3 or TRBV12-4 and TRBJ2-5; 7 bases are shared with TRBD2. This CDR3 is CASSLAPGGTQYF. CDR3 in DNA: TGTGCCAGCAGTTTAGCGCCGGGAGGTACCCAGTACTTC.